Shown below are 18 T cell receptor beta chains from a single sample sequenced in a study of cytomegalovirus exposure and HLA in healthy donors. Profiling relied on immunoSEQ multiplex PCR, and the TCRdb table lists in-frame clones only, not all of them. The sample contains 85,000 to 95,000 clones, 96% of which appear only once. Input material: PBMCs. The receptor source for this set is a man aged 18 to 35 in good health and CMV-seronegative.

V usage is TRBV19 and J usage is TRBJ2-3; 8 positions agree with TRBD1. After removal of 4 bases from V and 6 bases from J, the junction contained 6 bases not matched to a gene. The germline gives CDR1 LNHDA, CDR2 SQIVND (reference sequence). The CDR3 consists of 14 residues. CDR3 residues: CASSTQTGVDTQYF. CDR3 coding DNA: TGTGCCAGTAGTACGCAGACAGGGGTGGATACGCAGTATTTT.

This clone was found once. The chain combines TRBV6-1 with TRBJ2-7; 8 positions agree with TRBD1. Germline loops: CDR1 MNHNS, CDR2 SASEGT. This CDR3 has 15 residues. Trimming at V came to 1 base and at J to 7 bases, leaving 9 bases not matched to a gene. The CDR3, as DNA: TGTGCCAGCAGTGAAGACAGATGGGACAGGAATGAGCAGTACGTC. It codes for CASSEDRWDRNEQYV.

This chain uses TRBV6-5 with TRBJ2-7, with a possible D match to TRBD1 (6 bases). In germline, CDR1 is MNHEY, CDR2 SVGAGI. The CDR3 is 14 amino acids. V lost 7 bases, J lost 4 bases, and 17 bases lay in between. This CDR3 is CASNRGAGAYEQYV. The CDR3, as DNA: TGTGCCAGCAATAGGGGCGCAGGGGCTTACGAGCAGTACGTC.

The chain joins TRBV28 to TRBJ2-7; D gene ambiguous. V was clipped by 5 bases and J by 3 bases, with 17 bases between them. The CDR3 loop spans 15 amino acids. Germline values: CDR1 MDHEN, CDR2 SYDVKM. The CDR3 spells CASSPGTTPHYEQYF. CDR3 nucleotide sequence: TGTGCCAGCAGTCCAGGTACGACCCCACACTACGAGCAGTACTTC. Variable domain in full (rest from reference TRBV28 and TRBJ2-7): DVKVTQSSRYLVKRTGEKVFLECVQDMDHENMFWYRQDPGLGLRLIYFSYDVKMKEKGDIPEGYSVSREKKERFSLILESASTNQTSMYLCASSPGTTPHYEQYFGPGTRLTVT.

The J gene is TRBJ1-1, the V gene TRBV18; 8 bases fit TRBD1. The CDR3 is made up of 14 amino acids. Germline trimming cut 4 bases from V and 3 bases from J; bases unmatched to any gene: 4. CDR1 is KGHSH, CDR2 LQKENI, per germline. The CDR3 sequence: CASSRDRTDTEAFF. The CDR3 DNA is TGTGCCAGCTCACGGGACAGGACGGACACTGAAGCTTTCTTT.

The V call is TRBV14, the J call TRBJ2-1, with D perhaps TRBD2 (6 bases). Germline V gene lookup returns CDR1 SGHDN and CDR2 FVKESK. The CDR3 is made up of 18 amino acids. Trimming cost V 2 bases and J 4 bases, with 21 bases left between them. The CDR3 here is CASSQQGGRRLRYNEQFF. The DNA of the CDR3 is TGTGCCAGCAGCCAACAGGGAGGCAGACGGCTACGATACAATGAGCAGTTCTTC.

This chain connects TRBV4-2 to TRBJ2-2, with 8 bases identical to TRBD1. V shed 0 bases, J shed 4 bases, and the junction held 10 bases outside the gene matches. The CDR3 runs to 18 residues. In germline, CDR1 is LGHNA, CDR2 YNFKEQ. CDR3 in amino acids: CASSQEPYRGEVTGELFF. CDR3 nucleotide sequence: TGTGCCAGCAGCCAAGAACCTTACAGGGGGGAGGTCACCGGGGAGCTGTTTTTT.

This chain joins TRBV10-3 and TRBJ1-1; perhaps TRBD1 as D (6 bases). The germline CDR1 and CDR2 sequences are ENHRY and SYGVKD. This CDR3 spans 15 amino acids. The ends were cut back, 6 bases at V and 0 bases at J, with 14 bases in the middle. DNA for the CDR3: TGTGCCATCAGGGACAGCACGGAGATGAACACTGAAGCTTTCTTT. Amino acid sequence: CAIRDSTEMNTEAFF.

The chain links TRBV27 to TRBJ2-7; D remains ambiguous. The germline V gene has CDR1 MNHEY and CDR2 SMNVEV (reference sequence). Trimming took 4 bases from V and 0 from J, leaving 4 bases between them. The CDR3 has 12 residues. CDR3 bases: TGTGCCAGCAGTTACAACTCCTACGAGCAGTACTTC. This codes for CASSYNSYEQYF.

The chain has TRBV9 and TRBJ2-2; 9 nucleotides match TRBD2. The CDR3 covers 14 residues. Per germline, CDR1 SGDLS and CDR2 YYNGEE. The junction had 4 bases not matched to a gene; V was cut back by 3 bases and J by 7 bases. In DNA form, the CDR3 reads TGTGCCAGCAGCGCCGGGACTAGCCTCGGGGAGCTGTTTTTT. This translates into CASSAGTSLGELFF. Drawing the rest from reference TRBV9 and TRBJ2-2, the complete variable domain is DSGVTQTPKHLITATGQRVTLRCSPRSGDLSVYWYQQSLDQGLQFLIQYYNGEERAKGNILERFSAQQFPDLHSELNLSSLELGDSALYFCASSAGTSLGELFFGEGSRLTVL.

The chain couples TRBV4-2 to TRBJ2-7; 8 bases align to TRBD2. Germline values: CDR1 LGHNA, CDR2 YNFKEQ. The ends lost 3 bases at V and 9 bases at J; junction bases unmatched: 7. The CDR3 has 13 amino acids. CDR3 nucleotide sequence: TGTGCCAGCAGCCAGGCGGGACTAGTAGGGCAGTACTTC. It is translated as CASSQAGLVGQYF.

The genes are TRBV11-2 and TRBJ2-3; 8 nucleotides agree with TRBD1. Germline V gene sequence: CDR1 SGHAT, CDR2 FQNNGV. V lost 5 bases and J lost 2; bases outside the gene matches: 6. CDR3 length: 15 amino acids. CDR3 residues: CASSEQGVSTDTQYF. The CDR3 nucleotides read TGTGCCAGCAGCGAACAGGGGGTGTCCACAGATACGCAGTATTTT. The variable domain in full, completed from reference TRBV11-2 and TRBJ2-3, reads EAGVAQSPRYKIIEKRQSVAFWCNPISGHATLYWYQQILGQGPKLLIQFQNNGVVDDSQLPKDRFSAERLKGVDSTLKIQPAKLEDSAVYLCASSEQGVSTDTQYFGPGTRLTVL.

This clone was observed a single time. The chain links TRBV5-8 to TRBJ2-1; 12 nucleotides line up with TRBD2. The CDR3 consists of 16 residues. The ends lost 10 bases at V and 6 bases at J; junction bases unmatched: 14. Per the germline V gene, CDR1 is SGHTS and CDR2 is YDEGEE. Written as DNA, the CDR3 is TGTGCCGGGGGGAGCCCGGGACTAGCGGGTATCAATGAGCAGTTCTTC. It specifies CAGGSPGLAGINEQFF. Filled out from reference TRBV5-8 and TRBJ2-1, the complete variable domain reads EAGVTQSPTHLIKTRGQQATLRCSPISGHTSVYWYQQALGLGLQFLLWYDEGEERNRGNFPPRFSGRQFPNYSSELNVNALELEDSALYLCAGGSPGLAGINEQFFGPGTRLTVL.

The chain combines TRBV27 with TRBJ2-3, with TRBD2 matching over 11 bases. Germline loops: CDR1 MNHEY, CDR2 SMNVEV (reference sequence). The CDR3 is 19 amino acids. With V trimmed by 3 bases and J by 0 bases, 11 bases remained unmatched. The CDR3 DNA reads as TGTGCCAGCAGTTTTAGGGTCCTAGCGGGAGGTTTTAGCACAGATACGCAGTATTTT. Translating it yields CASSFRVLAGGFSTDTQYF.

V usage is TRBV11-3 and J usage is TRBJ2-2; 7 bases agree with TRBD1. J gave up 0 bases and V 6 bases, and 10 bases lay outside the gene matches. The length of the CDR3 is 17 residues. Germline loops: CDR1 SGHNT, CDR2 YENEEA. The DNA of the CDR3 is TGTGCCAGCAGAAAGGGCAGGGGGATCTCGAACACCGGGGAGCTGTTTTTT. This gives the protein CASRKGRGISNTGELFF.

The chain uses TRBV9 and TRBJ1-2; tentative D call: TRBD1 (5 bases). Trimming removed 3 bases from V and 3 bases from J, with 18 bases in between. Germline CDR1 is SGDLS and CDR2 is YYNGEE. The CDR3 sequence is 16 residues long. The CDR3 DNA is TGTGCCAGCAGCGAGGTGGGGGGAGAGGCTTACTATGGCTACACCTTC. Translated, it gives CASSEVGGEAYYGYTF.

The chain has TRBV28 and TRBJ2-3, with a weak D call TRBD2 (6 bases). This CDR3 has 15 amino acids. Germline-derived CDR1 and CDR2 are MDHEN and SYDVKM. V dropped 3 bases and J dropped 2 bases, with 12 bases sitting between them. CDR3 nucleotide sequence: TGTGCCAGCAGTTTCGCGGCTAGCGTCACAGATACGCAGTATTTT. Encoded protein: CASSFAASVTDTQYF. The full variable domain, in which reference TRBV28 and TRBJ2-3 provide the parts outside the CDR3, is DVKVTQSSRYLVKRTGEKVFLECVQDMDHENMFWYRQDPGLGLRLIYFSYDVKMKEKGDIPEGYSVSREKKERFSLILESASTNQTSMYLCASSFAASVTDTQYFGPGTRLTVL.

This clone was recorded only once. The chain employs TRBV15 and TRBJ2-3; weak D call: TRBD2 (6 bases). Germline CDR1 and CDR2: LNHNV and YYDKDF (reference sequence). Trimming shortened V by 11 bases and J by 0 bases, and 6 bases separated the two germline ends. CDR3 size: 11 residues. CDR3 DNA: TGTGCCGCGGGGAGCACAGATACGCAGTATTTT. Its protein is CAAGSTDTQYF. Filled out from reference TRBV15 and TRBJ2-3, the complete variable domain reads DAMVIQNPRYQVTQFGKPVTLSCSQTLNHNVMYWYQQKSSQAPKLLFHYYDKDFNNEADTPDNFQSRRPNTSFCFLDIRSPGLGDTAMYLCAAGSTDTQYFGPGTRLTVL.